This record concerns one T cell receptor beta chain sequence. The antigen this receptor binds is unknown. No per-base quality is available; no much larger clone lies one base away. The data were obtained in a study of blood T cell repertoires in COVID-19 (dated by TCRdb to about 2020). Describing the broader study: Collaborator samples came from the United States, Italy and Spain and covered acute and convalescent phases of COVID-19. The prospective study material was composed of cDNA or gDNA derived from T cells, B-cell-depleted T cells, or PBMCs. Subjects who had been exposed to COVID-19, were actively infected with it, or had recovered from it provided the deeply sampled blood TCRbeta repertoires that made up the dataset. The repertoires were released in a freely available public database meant as a resource for research on the immune response to SARS-CoV-2. The samples were drawn from the first 160 participants of the ongoing ImmuneRACE study and from some 1,300 subjects provided by 6 global collaborators. A de-identified subject ID, COVID-19 status, age in years and sex were almost always included in the sample metadata. Where available, HLA class I and class II types were obtained from metadata supplied by the sample provider rather than from assay-based typing.

The immunoSEQ Assay, a bias-controlled multiplex PCR, was used to amplify TCRbeta CDR3 regions from genomic DNA. The study's own analysis went as follows. Nucleated cell counts per sample were estimated from amplification of reference gene primers within the assay. To quantify the absolute abundance of each unique TCRbeta CDR3 rearrangement, sequence reads were collapsed and filtered. For each sample, productive Simpson clonality was calculated by taking the square root of Simpson's diversity index across productive rearrangements. Sourced from immuneACCESS, this table was stored by TCRdb with only in-frame sequences that have V and J called. A share of the clones is absent; for the studies checked, an unresolved V gene accounts for under half, and the remainder has no known explanation. V, J and clone size are taken as reported in that table, and D and trimming were inferred from the DNA itself. This sample lists more than 90,000 clones; about three quarters were detected once. The ten largest make up roughly 6% of the sample.

The collaborating institutions used their own protocols to collect whole blood in K2EDTA tubes. For TCRbeta analysis, collaborator samples were shipped as frozen whole blood, as isolated PBMCs, or as DNA extracted from either sample type. Study-wide conclusions, independent of this receptor: Clinical and demographic metadata were provided uncurated, with the amount varying by source and participant.

The sequence was obtained from a man in his 70s with acute or convalescent COVID-19. The sequenced material came from peripheral blood.

CDR3 loop: CASRRVSDEKLFF. The DNA sequence is as follows: TGTGCCAGCAGACGGGTCAGCGATGAAAAACTGTTTTTT. The rearranged segments are TRBV6-5 and TRBJ1-4, with no reliable assignment of the D segment. CDR1 and CDR2 are drawn from the germline V gene: MNHEY, SVGAGI. Trimming removed 6 bases from V and 6 bases from J, leaving 11 bases between the germline ends. From its cysteine to its phenylalanine, the CDR3 spans 13 amino acids. Only CDR3 DNA is held: 39 bases, read in frame from base 1.